Sequencing of this TCR beta chain was carried out in a study of T-cell reconstitution after alpha-beta-depleted transplantation in children. CDR1 is KGHSH, CDR2 LQKENI, per germline. V was shortened by 4 bases and J by 4 bases, with 28 bases between the two germline ends. The CDR3 covers 19 residues. Construction of the TCRbeta library involved unique molecular identifiers. Each CDR3 protein gets one entry after TCRdb re-called the PCR reads with MiXCR. The repertoire consists of a few hundred thousand distinct CDR3 sequences, with about 8.8% occurring once and the leading ten covering over 4.5%. This clonotype was seen at least ten times.

The TCR comes from a human donor who donated a stem cell graft to a child with SCID. The chain uses TRBV18 and TRBJ1-1; perhaps TRBD1 as D (5 bases). The sequenced sample was PBMCs from the stem cell graft donor, obtained from the stem cell graft. The CDR3 loop is CASSQTTRRPGAGGTEAFF. For the CDR3, the DNA is TGTGCCAGCTCACAAACAACGCGCCGGCCGGGAGCTGGGGGCACTGAAGCTTTCTTT.